The sequence of this T cell receptor (beta chain) was determined in a study of cytomegalovirus exposure and HLA in healthy donors. Across the study: Among 398 genotyped donors, around 77% fell in the Caucasian-associated ancestry cluster. Study observations and caveats: Most likely, a cluster of highly shared sequence variants arose as a sequencing artifact. Most TCRs appeared rarely, but some public TCRs recurred in many donors.

PCR involved 60 Vbeta and 13 Jbeta primers. The protocol was immunoSEQ multiplex PCR, while the TCRdb copy is restricted to in-frame clones and leaves out a portion. Among 120,000 to 150,000 clones listed, over 70% were seen once. Germline CDR1 and CDR2: SGHAT and FQNNGV. This CDR3 is 13 amino acids long. V was shortened by 6 bases and J by 11 bases, with 20 bases between the two germline ends. In its sample, this clone was seen a few times. The target antigen is unknown. This receptor was taken from a man aged 25 to 45 in good health and CMV-seropositive. What was sequenced was PBMCs. The chain employs TRBV11-2 and TRBJ2-7; perhaps TRBD1 as D (6 bases). CDR3: CASRQINREREYF. As DNA, the CDR3 is TGTGCCAGCAGACAAATAAACAGGGAGAGGGAGTACTTC.